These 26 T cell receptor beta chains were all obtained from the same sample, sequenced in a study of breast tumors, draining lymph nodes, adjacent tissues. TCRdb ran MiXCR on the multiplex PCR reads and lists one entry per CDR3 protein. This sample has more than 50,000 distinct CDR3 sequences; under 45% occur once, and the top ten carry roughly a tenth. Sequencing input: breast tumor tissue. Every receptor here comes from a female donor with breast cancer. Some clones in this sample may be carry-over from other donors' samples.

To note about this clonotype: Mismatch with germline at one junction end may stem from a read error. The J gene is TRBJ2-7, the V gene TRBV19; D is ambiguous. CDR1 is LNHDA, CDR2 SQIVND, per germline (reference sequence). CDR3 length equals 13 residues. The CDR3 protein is CAGSINSAYERYF. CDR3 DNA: TGTGCCGGTAGTATCAACAGTGCCTACGAGCGGTACTTC. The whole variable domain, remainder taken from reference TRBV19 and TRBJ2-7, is DGGITQSPKYLFRKEGQNVTLSCEQNLNHDAMYWYRQDPGQGLRLIYYSQIVNDFQKGDIAEGYSVSREKKESFPLTVTSAQKNPTAFYLCAGSINSAYERYFGPGTRLTVT.

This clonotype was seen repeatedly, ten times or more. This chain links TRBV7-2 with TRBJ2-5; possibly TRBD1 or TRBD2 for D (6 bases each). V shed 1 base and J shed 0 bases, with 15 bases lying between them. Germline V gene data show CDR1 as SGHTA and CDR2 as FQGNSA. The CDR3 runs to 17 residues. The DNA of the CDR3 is TGTGCCAGCAGCTTAGGAGGGGGGCAAGGCGACCAAGAGACCCAGTACTTC. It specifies CASSLGGGQGDQETQYF.

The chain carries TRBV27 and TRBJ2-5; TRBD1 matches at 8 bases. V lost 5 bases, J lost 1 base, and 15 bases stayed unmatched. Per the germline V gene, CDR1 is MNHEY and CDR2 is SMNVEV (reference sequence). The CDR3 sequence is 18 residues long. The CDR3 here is CASSTTGATARIQETQYF. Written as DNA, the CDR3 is TGTGCCAGCAGTACGACAGGGGCGACGGCTAGGATCCAAGAGACCCAGTACTTC.

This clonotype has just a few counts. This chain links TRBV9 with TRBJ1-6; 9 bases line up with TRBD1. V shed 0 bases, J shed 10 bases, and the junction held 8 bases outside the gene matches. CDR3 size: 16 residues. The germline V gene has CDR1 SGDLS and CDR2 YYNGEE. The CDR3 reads CASSVDGTGLGSPLHF. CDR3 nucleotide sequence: TGTGCCAGCAGCGTAGATGGGACAGGGTTAGGGTCACCCCTCCACTTT.

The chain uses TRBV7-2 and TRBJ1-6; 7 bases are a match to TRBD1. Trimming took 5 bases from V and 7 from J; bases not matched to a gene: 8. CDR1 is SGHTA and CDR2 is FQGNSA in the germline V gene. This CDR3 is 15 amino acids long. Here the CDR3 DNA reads TGTGCCAGCAGCAAAGAAGGGACAGAGAATTCACCCCTCCACTTT. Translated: CASSKEGTENSPLHF.

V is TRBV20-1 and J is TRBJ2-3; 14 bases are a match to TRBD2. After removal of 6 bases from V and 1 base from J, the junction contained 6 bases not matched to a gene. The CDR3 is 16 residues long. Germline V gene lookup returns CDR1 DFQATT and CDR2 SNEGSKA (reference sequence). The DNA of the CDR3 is TGCAGTGCCACGACTAGCGGGAGGGCAGGCACAGATACGCAGTATTTT. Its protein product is CSATTSGRAGTDTQYF.

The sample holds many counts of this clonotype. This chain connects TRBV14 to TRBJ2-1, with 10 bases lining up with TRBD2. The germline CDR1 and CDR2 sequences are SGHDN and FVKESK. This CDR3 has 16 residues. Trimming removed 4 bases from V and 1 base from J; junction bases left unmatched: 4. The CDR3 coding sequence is TGTGCCAGCAGCCTCACTAGCGGGGTTTCCTACAATGAGCAGTTCTTC. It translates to CASSLTSGVSYNEQFF.

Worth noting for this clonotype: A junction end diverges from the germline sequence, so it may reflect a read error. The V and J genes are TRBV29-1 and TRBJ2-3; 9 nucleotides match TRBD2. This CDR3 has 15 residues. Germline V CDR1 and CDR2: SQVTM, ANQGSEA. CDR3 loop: CSVGRAGGYTDAQYF. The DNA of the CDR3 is TGCAGCGTTGGCAGGGCGGGAGGGTACACAGATGCGCAGTATTTT.

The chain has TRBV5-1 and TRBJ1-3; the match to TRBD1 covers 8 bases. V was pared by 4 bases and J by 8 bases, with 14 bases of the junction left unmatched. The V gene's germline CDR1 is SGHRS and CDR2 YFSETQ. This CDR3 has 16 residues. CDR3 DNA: TGCGCCAGCAGCCGGAATCCAGGGGGCGATGGCTACACCATATATTTT. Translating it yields CASSRNPGGDGYTIYF.

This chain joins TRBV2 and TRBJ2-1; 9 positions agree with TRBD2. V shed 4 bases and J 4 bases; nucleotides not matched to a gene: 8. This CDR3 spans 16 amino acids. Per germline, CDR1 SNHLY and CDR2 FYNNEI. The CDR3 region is CASSASSLAGYNEQFF. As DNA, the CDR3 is TGTGCCAGCAGTGCTAGTAGCCTAGCGGGATACAATGAGCAGTTCTTC.

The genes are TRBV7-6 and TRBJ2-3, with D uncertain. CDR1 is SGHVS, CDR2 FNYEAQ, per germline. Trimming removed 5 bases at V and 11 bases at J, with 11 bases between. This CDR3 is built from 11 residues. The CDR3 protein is CASSGSSEQYF. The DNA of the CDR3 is TGTGCCAGCAGCGGATCGAGTGAGCAGTATTTT. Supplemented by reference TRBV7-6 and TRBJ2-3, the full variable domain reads GAGVSQSPRYKVTKRGQDVALRCDPISGHVSLYWYRQALGQGPEFLTYFNYEAQQDKSGLPNDRFSAERPEGSISTLTIQRTEQRDSAMYRCASSGSSEQYFGPGTRLTVL.

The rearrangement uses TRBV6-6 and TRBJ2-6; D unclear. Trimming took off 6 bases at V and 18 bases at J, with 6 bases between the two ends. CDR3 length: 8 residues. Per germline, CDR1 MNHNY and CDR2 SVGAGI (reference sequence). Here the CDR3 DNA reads TGTGCCAGCAGCCCCGGGACTTTC. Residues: CASSPGTF.

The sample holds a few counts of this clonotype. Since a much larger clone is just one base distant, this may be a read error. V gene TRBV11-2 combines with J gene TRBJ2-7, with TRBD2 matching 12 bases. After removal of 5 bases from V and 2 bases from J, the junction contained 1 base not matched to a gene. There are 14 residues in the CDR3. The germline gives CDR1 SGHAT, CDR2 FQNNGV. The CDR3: CASSLAGGAYEQYF. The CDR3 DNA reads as TGTGCCAGCAGCCTAGCGGGAGGGGCCTACGAGCAGTACTTC.

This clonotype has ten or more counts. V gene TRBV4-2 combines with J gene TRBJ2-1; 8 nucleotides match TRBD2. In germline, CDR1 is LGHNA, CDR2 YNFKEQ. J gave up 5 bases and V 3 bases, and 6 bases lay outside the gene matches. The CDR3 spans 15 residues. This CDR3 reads CASSQLSGANNEQFF. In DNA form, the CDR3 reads TGTGCCAGCAGCCAGCTTAGCGGGGCCAACAATGAGCAGTTCTTC.

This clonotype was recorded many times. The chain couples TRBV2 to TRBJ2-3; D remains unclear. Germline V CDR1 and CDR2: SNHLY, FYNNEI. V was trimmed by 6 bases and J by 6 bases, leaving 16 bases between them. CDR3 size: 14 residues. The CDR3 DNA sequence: TGTGCCAGCAGAGTAGGTCAGGTCACTGATACGCAGTATTTT. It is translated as CASRVGQVTDTQYF.

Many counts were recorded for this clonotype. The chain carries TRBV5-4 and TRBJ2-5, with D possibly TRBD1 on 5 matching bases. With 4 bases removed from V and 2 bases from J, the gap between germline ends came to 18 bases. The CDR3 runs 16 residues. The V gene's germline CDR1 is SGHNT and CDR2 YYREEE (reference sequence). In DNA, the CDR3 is TGTGCCAGCAGCCTAGGGGTAGCCCCGACTCAAGAGACCCAGTACTTC. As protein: CASSLGVAPTQETQYF.

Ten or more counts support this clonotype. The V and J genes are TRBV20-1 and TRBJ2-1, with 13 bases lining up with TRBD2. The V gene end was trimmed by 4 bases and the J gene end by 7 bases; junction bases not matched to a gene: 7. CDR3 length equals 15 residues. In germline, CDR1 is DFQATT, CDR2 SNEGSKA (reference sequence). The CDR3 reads CSANPWTSGRNEQFF. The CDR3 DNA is TGCAGTGCTAACCCCTGGACTAGCGGGAGAAATGAGCAGTTCTTC.

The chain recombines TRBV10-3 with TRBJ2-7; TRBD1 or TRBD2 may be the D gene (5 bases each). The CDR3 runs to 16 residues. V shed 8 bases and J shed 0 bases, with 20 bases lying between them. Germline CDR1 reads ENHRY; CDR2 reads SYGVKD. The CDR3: CAIRLGGKAGSYEQYF. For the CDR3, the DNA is TGTGCCATCCGACTTGGGGGTAAGGCGGGCTCCTACGAGCAGTACTTC.

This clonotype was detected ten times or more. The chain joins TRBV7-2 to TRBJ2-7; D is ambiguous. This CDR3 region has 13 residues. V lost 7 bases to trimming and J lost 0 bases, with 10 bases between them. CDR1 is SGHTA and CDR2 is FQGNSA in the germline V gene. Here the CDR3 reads CASMLTFSYEQYF. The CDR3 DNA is TGTGCCAGCATGTTGACCTTCTCCTACGAGCAGTACTTC.

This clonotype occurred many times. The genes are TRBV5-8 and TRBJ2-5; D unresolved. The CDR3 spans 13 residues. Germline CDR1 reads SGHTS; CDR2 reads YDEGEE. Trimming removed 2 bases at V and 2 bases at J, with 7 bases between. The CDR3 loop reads CASSFPEQETQYF. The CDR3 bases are TGTGCCAGCAGCTTTCCAGAACAAGAGACCCAGTACTTC.

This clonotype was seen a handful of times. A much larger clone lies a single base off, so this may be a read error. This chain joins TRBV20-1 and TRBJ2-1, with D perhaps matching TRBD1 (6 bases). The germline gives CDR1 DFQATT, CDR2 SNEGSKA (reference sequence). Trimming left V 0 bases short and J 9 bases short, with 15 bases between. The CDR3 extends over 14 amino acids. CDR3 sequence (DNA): TGCAGTGCTAGAGATCAGGGGCGGTTCACTGAGCAGTTCTTC. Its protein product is CSARDQGRFTEQFF.

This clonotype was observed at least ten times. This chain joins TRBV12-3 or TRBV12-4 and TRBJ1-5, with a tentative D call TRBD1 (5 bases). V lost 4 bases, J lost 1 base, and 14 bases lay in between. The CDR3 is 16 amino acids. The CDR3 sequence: CASSSQGKGSNQPQHF. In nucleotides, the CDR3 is TGTGCCAGCAGTTCGCAGGGTAAAGGAAGCAATCAGCCCCAGCATTTT.

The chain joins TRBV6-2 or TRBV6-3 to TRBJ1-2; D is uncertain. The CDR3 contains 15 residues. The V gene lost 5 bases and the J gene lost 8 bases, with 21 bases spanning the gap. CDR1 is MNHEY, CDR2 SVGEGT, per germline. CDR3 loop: CASSELAGSLSGYTF. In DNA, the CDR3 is TGTGCCAGCAGTGAACTAGCGGGAAGTCTAAGCGGCTACACCTTC.

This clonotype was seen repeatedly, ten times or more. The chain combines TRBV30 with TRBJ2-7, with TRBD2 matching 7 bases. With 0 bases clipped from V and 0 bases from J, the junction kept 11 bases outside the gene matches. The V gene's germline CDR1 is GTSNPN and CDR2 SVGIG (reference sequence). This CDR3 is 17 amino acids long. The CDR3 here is CAWSVQAGWDPSYEQYF. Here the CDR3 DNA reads TGTGCCTGGAGTGTTCAAGCGGGATGGGACCCCTCCTACGAGCAGTACTTC.

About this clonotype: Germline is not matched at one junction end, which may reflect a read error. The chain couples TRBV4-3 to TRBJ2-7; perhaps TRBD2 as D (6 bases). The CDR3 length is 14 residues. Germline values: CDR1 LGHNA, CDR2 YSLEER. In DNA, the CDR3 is TGCGCCAGCAGCCTGGCTAGCGAGAACTACAAGCAGTACTTC. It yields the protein CASSLASENYKQYF.

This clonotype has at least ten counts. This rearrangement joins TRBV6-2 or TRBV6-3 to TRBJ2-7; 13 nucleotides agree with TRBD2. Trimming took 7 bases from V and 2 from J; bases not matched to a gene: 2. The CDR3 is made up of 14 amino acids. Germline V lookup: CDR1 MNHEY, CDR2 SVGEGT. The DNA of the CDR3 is TGTGCCAGCAAACTAGCGGGAGGGACCTACGAGCAGTACTTC. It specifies CASKLAGGTYEQYF.